These 23 T cell receptor beta chains were sequenced from one sample in a study of T cells in Graves' hyperthyroidism and ophthalmopathy. Researchers amplified the TCR beta CDR3 regions from RNA transcripts. An initial round of RT-PCR targeting the TCR CDR3 relied on the HTBI primer set. One entry per CDR3 protein results from TCRdb running MiXCR on the multiplex PCR reads. The profile shows more than 500,000 distinct CDR3 sequences, around 16% of them singletons. Material: blood. The origin of the receptors is a woman in her 30s with Graves' ophthalmopathy.

This clonotype occurred a few times. The V and J genes are TRBV12-3 or TRBV12-4 and TRBJ2-7; 7 bases line up with TRBD1. V shed 5 bases, J shed 0 bases, and the junction held 7 bases outside the gene matches. This CDR3 has 15 residues. The CDR3 is CASSLETGDSYEQYF. The DNA for the CDR3 is TGTGCCAGCAGTCTTGAAACAGGGGACTCCTACGAGCAGTACTTC.

This chain connects TRBV6-2 or TRBV6-3 to TRBJ2-7; 7 nucleotides match TRBD2. The CDR3 totals 20 residues. The germline CDR1 and CDR2 sequences are MNHEY and SVGEGT. After removal of 0 bases from V and 1 base from J, the junction contained 18 bases not matched to a gene. This chain's CDR3 is CASSYSWTGGLPHLSYEQYF. CDR3 in DNA: TGTGCCAGCAGTTACTCGTGGACGGGGGGTCTACCCCATCTATCCTACGAGCAGTACTTC.

The J gene is TRBJ2-3, the V gene TRBV20-1, with 8 bases aligning to TRBD2. Germline CDR1 and CDR2: DFQATT and SNEGSKA (reference sequence). V was clipped by 7 bases and J by 2 bases; unmatched bases: 11. The CDR3 sequence is 15 residues long. The CDR3 sequence is CSGNVAGGTTDTQYF. The CDR3 region has the DNA TGCAGTGGTAATGTGGCGGGAGGTACCACAGATACGCAGTATTTT.

Many counts were recorded for this clonotype. The genes are TRBV3-1 and TRBJ2-7; D call uncertain. Trimming cost V 0 bases and J 5 bases, with 11 bases left between them. From germline, CDR1 is LGHDT and CDR2 YNNKEL (reference sequence). This CDR3 is 14 amino acids long. The CDR3 spells CASSQEVIVDEQYF. DNA for the CDR3: TGTGCCAGCAGCCAAGAGGTGATAGTGGACGAGCAGTACTTC.

This clonotype was seen more than once but under ten times. The J gene is TRBJ1-2, the V gene TRBV6-1; unclear D gene. The CDR3 runs to 16 residues. Per germline, CDR1 MNHNS and CDR2 SASEGT. Trimming left V 11 bases short and J 2 bases short, with 24 bases between. The CDR3 region has the DNA TGTGCCGTCGCCCCCCCCAACCGTATGGGAAACTATGGCTACACCTTC. Its translation is CAVAPPNRMGNYGYTF.

This clonotype was recorded many times. The chain links TRBV20-1 to TRBJ2-7; 7 bases are a match to TRBD2. There are 15 residues in the CDR3. Trimming took 4 bases from V and 2 from J; bases not matched to a gene: 11. The germline V gene has CDR1 DFQATT and CDR2 SNEGSKA (reference sequence). The CDR3 DNA follows: TGCAGTGCTACTAAAGGATTAGCGGGTCCCTACGAGCAGTACTTC. Residues: CSATKGLAGPYEQYF.

This chain joins TRBV6-2 or TRBV6-3 and TRBJ1-1; possibly TRBD1 for D (5 bases). CDR1 and CDR2 (germline): MNHEY, SVGEGT. V shed 4 bases and J shed 1 base, with 13 bases lying between them. CDR3 length: 15 residues. Here the CDR3 reads CASSLGVSGNTEAFF. The CDR3 nucleotides are TGTGCCAGCAGTTTAGGGGTTAGTGGGAACACTGAAGCTTTCTTT.

J is TRBJ1-6 and V is TRBV6-1; D unclear. Germline V gives CDR1 MNHNS, CDR2 SASEGT. The CDR3 is 15 amino acids. Deletions cut 7 bases from V and 8 bases from J, with 18 bases between. Written as DNA, the CDR3 is TGTGCCAGCACGGGCAGGCCACGCACCGATTCACCCCTCCACTTT. Amino acids: CASTGRPRTDSPLHF.

This clonotype appeared many times. This chain links TRBV27 with TRBJ2-2; no reliable D call. The V end was cut by 5 bases, the J end by 0 bases, with 13 bases between. The length of the CDR3 is 16 residues. Looked up from germline, CDR1 is MNHEY and CDR2 is SMNVEV (reference sequence). The DNA for the CDR3 is TGTGCCAGCAGTCCTGGGTGGCAGTCGAACACCGGGGAGCTGTTTTTT. This gives the protein CASSPGWQSNTGELFF.

V and J are TRBV27 and TRBJ2-1; D may be TRBD1 (5 bases). The V end was cut by 8 bases, the J end by 4 bases, with 15 bases between. The CDR3 extends over 14 amino acids. Per germline, CDR1 MNHEY and CDR2 SMNVEV (reference sequence). CDR3 in amino acids: CASHEPGRYNEQFF. The CDR3 bases are TGTGCCAGCCACGAACCAGGGCGGTACAATGAGCAGTTCTTC.

A few counts support this clonotype. The J gene is TRBJ2-3, the V gene TRBV28; 8 bases align to TRBD2. The CDR3 totals 13 residues. Looked up from germline, CDR1 is MDHEN and CDR2 is SYDVKM. Losses at the gene ends were 2 bases for V and 6 bases for J; bases not matched to a gene: 1. The CDR3 coding sequence is TGTGCCAGCAGTTTAAAGCGGGAGGATACGCAGTATTTT. This translates into CASSLKREDTQYF.

Concerning this clonotype itself: This clone may be a read error of a much larger clone one base away. The J gene is TRBJ2-5, the V gene TRBV7-3; 13 bases map to TRBD2. In germline, CDR1 is SGHTA, CDR2 FQGTGA. The junction had 3 bases not matched to a gene; V was cut back by 2 bases and J by 0 bases. The CDR3 is made up of 17 amino acids. The CDR3 nucleotides are TGTGCCAGCAGCTTAGAACTAGCGGGAGGGCACCAAGAGACCCAGTACTTC. The encoded protein is CASSLELAGGHQETQYF. Using reference TRBV7-3 and TRBJ2-5 for the parts outside the CDR3, the full variable domain is GAGVSQTPSNKVTEKGKYVELRCDPISGHTALYWYRQSLGQGPEFLIYFQGTGAADDSGLPNDRFFAVRPEGSVSTLKIQRTERGDSAVYLCASSLELAGGHQETQYFGPGTRLLVL.

This clonotype was counted ten times or more. The chain combines TRBV20-1 with TRBJ1-1, with TRBD1 identical over 7 bases. The germline V gene encodes CDR1 DFQATT and CDR2 SNEGSKA (reference sequence). With 5 bases clipped from V and 1 base from J, the junction kept 4 bases outside the gene matches. The CDR3 extends over 13 amino acids. For the CDR3, the DNA is TGCAGTGCTCGGGGGACAGCGAACACTGAAGCTTTCTTT. Its protein product is CSARGTANTEAFF.

Many counts were recorded for this clonotype. This rearrangement joins TRBV28 to TRBJ2-2; TRBD2 agrees at 10 bases. Germline CDR1 is MDHEN and CDR2 is SYDVKM. The length of the CDR3 is 16 residues. Trimming took 3 bases from V and 6 from J; bases not matched to a gene: 7. The CDR3 spells CASSFGLAGEPGELFF. CDR3 sequence (DNA): TGTGCCAGCAGTTTCGGGCTAGCGGGAGAACCCGGGGAGCTGTTTTTT.

The rearrangement links TRBV4-1 to TRBJ2-7, with TRBD1 matching 11 bases. J gave up 3 bases and V 0 bases, and 4 bases lay outside the gene matches. The V gene's germline CDR1 is MGHRA and CDR2 YSYEKL. The CDR3 consists of 16 residues. CDR3 in DNA: TGCGCCAGCAGCCAAGATCTGGGACAGGGGGTCTACGAGCAGTACTTC. It translates to CASSQDLGQGVYEQYF.

This clonotype was counted many times. The chain links TRBV2 to TRBJ2-7; the D is unclear. V lost 7 bases and J lost 4, with 14 bases in between. The CDR3 length is 13 residues. Germline V gene sequence: CDR1 SNHLY, CDR2 FYNNEI. CDR3 bases: TGTGCCAGCATGCGGACCCTCTCTTACGAGCAGTACTTC. The encoded protein is CASMRTLSYEQYF.

The rearrangement joins TRBV3-1 to TRBJ2-7; TRBD2 aligns across 11 bases. CDR1 is LGHDT and CDR2 is YNNKEL in the germline V gene (reference sequence). The V segment lost 5 bases and the J segment 4 bases; nucleotides outside the gene matches: 7. The CDR3 length is 15 residues. CDR3 sequence (DNA): TGTGCCAGCAGCATACTAGCGGGAGTGGAGTACGAGCAGTACTTC. Translating it yields CASSILAGVEYEQYF.

This clonotype was recorded a few times. This chain connects TRBV29-1 to TRBJ2-7; D is tentatively TRBD1 or TRBD2 (5 bases each). There are 11 residues in the CDR3. Deletions cut 6 bases from V and 2 bases from J, with 8 bases between. Looked up from germline, CDR1 is SQVTM and CDR2 is ANQGSEA. The chain's CDR3 is CSVGTAYEQYF. In DNA, the CDR3 is TGCAGCGTAGGGACGGCCTACGAGCAGTACTTC.

In this sample, this clonotype turned up many times. The chain employs TRBV28 and TRBJ2-7; tentative D call: TRBD1 (6 bases). Per germline, CDR1 MDHEN and CDR2 SYDVKM. V was trimmed by 2 bases and J by 3 bases, leaving 8 bases between them. The CDR3 totals 13 residues. The chain's CDR3 is CASSLVTGYEQYF. DNA for the CDR3: TGTGCCAGCAGTTTAGTGACAGGCTACGAGCAGTACTTC.

The chain uses TRBV5-1 and TRBJ2-3, with TRBD2 as a possible D gene (6 bases). From germline, CDR1 is SGHRS and CDR2 YFSETQ. The CDR3 contains 15 residues. The V and J ends lost 4 bases and 5 bases respectively, with 17 bases between them. CDR3 nucleotides: TGCGCCAGCAGCCCCGGGACTCCGAGGGGAGATACGCAGTATTTT. Translating gives CASSPGTPRGDTQYF.

In this sample, this clonotype turned up many times. The junction departs from germline at one end; a sequencing error may be responsible. The gene calls are TRBV20-1 and TRBJ1-2; maybe TRBD1 (6 bases). There are 14 residues in the CDR3. The germline V gene has CDR1 DFQATT and CDR2 SNEGSKA (reference sequence). For the CDR3, the DNA is TGCAGTGCTGGAGAGGGGGTCAAGGGCTATGGCTACACCTTC. This gives the protein CSAGEGVKGYGYTF.

There are many counts of this clonotype. The CDR3 DNA follows: TGTGCCACCAGCAGAGTTGGGCGGAGGGGGGCAGAGACCCAGTACTTC. Its translation: CATSRVGRRGAETQYF. This sequence joins TRBV15 and TRBJ2-5; D may correspond to TRBD1 or TRBD2 (6 bases each). The CDR3 has 16 residues. Trimming took off 1 base at V and 4 bases at J, with 16 bases between the two ends. The V gene's germline CDR1 is LNHNV and CDR2 YYDKDF (reference sequence).

The chain is built from TRBV15 and TRBJ1-1, with D unresolved. Germline loops: CDR1 LNHNV, CDR2 YYDKDF (reference sequence). Between the trimmed V and J ends, which lost 1 base and 3 bases, there was a span of 9 bases. CDR3 length: 14 residues. This CDR3 reads CATSRGPYDTEAFF. The CDR3 DNA follows: TGTGCCACCAGCAGAGGCCCGTATGACACTGAAGCTTTCTTT. The entire variable domain, with the rest obtained from reference TRBV15 and TRBJ1-1, is as follows: DAMVIQNPRYQVTQFGKPVTLSCSQTLNHNVMYWYQQKSSQAPKLLFHYYDKDFNNEADTPDNFQSRRPNTSFCFLDIRSPGLGDTAMYLCATSRGPYDTEAFFGQGTRLTVV.